This T cell receptor (beta chain) was identified during a study of blood T cell repertoires in COVID-19. Study at large: Italy, Spain and the United States were the sources of the convalescent and acute COVID-19 samples. T cells, B-cell-depleted T cells, or PBMCs supplied cDNA or gDNA.

Per the authors' pipeline: Reference gene primer amplification gave estimated nucleated cell counts. Clones were read by immunoSEQ multiplex PCR, and TCRdb kept only the in-frame ones, dropping some. D and trimming come from the DNA, and the V and J calls and clone size come from that table. The table lists 390,000 or so clones, around four fifths of them singletons. Trimming pared 1 base from V and 7 bases from J, leaving 11 bases between. CDR3 size: 14 residues. Germline V gene data show CDR1 as LGHDT and CDR2 as YNNKEL (reference sequence). There are a few counts of this clone. Among Cohort 3 donors, those recovered had two negative PCRs, clearance, or symptom resolution.

Sequenced material: PBMCs or T cells enriched from blood (not recorded which). V usage is TRBV3-1 (or the pseudogene TRBV3-2) and J usage is TRBJ1-5, with D possibly TRBD1 on 5 matching bases. The clonotype originates from a woman aged 45-60 years who had recovered from COVID-19. The CDR3: CASSQGGARQPQHF. The CDR3 bases are TGTGCCAGCAGCCAAGGGGGCGCGCGGCAGCCCCAGCATTTT.